The next 14 T cell receptor beta chains were all read from a single sample in a study of cytomegalovirus exposure and HLA in healthy donors. The PCR made use of 60 Vbeta and 13 Jbeta primers. TCRdb's copy holds only in-frame clones and misses some; the assay was immunoSEQ multiplex PCR. Here the sample spans fewer than 200,000 clones, roughly 80% being singletons. Sequencing used PBMCs. Source of these receptors: a man aged 35-49 years in good health and CMV-seropositive.

The genes are TRBV15 and TRBJ2-1; 12 positions agree with TRBD2. The germline V gene encodes CDR1 LNHNV and CDR2 YYDKDF (reference sequence). The CDR3 length is 14 residues. V was clipped by 5 bases and J by 9 bases; unmatched bases: 5. This CDR3 reads CATSLAGGRGEQFF. The DNA of the CDR3 is TGTGCCACCAGCCTAGCGGGAGGGCGGGGTGAGCAGTTCTTC.

The chain recombines TRBV5-1 with TRBJ1-4, with D possibly TRBD1 on 6 matching bases. Between the trimmed V and J ends, which lost 1 base and 6 bases, there was a span of 7 bases. Germline CDR1 SGHRS, CDR2 YFSETQ. The CDR3 contains 13 residues. CDR3 coding DNA: TGCGCCAGCAGCTTGACAGGGTATGAAAAACTGTTTTTT. Translation gives CASSLTGYEKLFF.

J is TRBJ1-6 and V is TRBV6-5; no clear D gene. Trimming cost V 11 bases and J 9 bases, with 17 bases left between them. The length of the CDR3 is 13 residues. The germline CDR1 and CDR2 sequences are MNHEY and SVGAGI. CDR3 region: CALRGVLSSPLHF. For the CDR3, the DNA is TGTGCCCTTCGCGGTGTTTTAAGTTCACCCCTCCACTTT.

V is TRBV29-1 and J is TRBJ2-5, with a tentative D call TRBD2 (5 bases). Germline assignment: CDR1 SQVTM and CDR2 ANQGSEA. Trimming pared 0 bases from V and 9 bases from J, leaving 8 bases between. The CDR3 is 11 amino acids. The CDR3 DNA sequence: TGCAGCGTTGAAGACTACGGGGCCCAGTACTTC. Residues: CSVEDYGAQYF.

This clone was detected only once. Here the CDR3 DNA reads TGTGCCAGCAGTTTAGTTTTACAGCCTTCCTACGAGCAGTACTTC. Amino acids: CASSLVLQPSYEQYF. The J gene is TRBJ2-7, the V gene TRBV28; D not certain. Germline lookup yields CDR1 MDHEN and CDR2 SYDVKM. This CDR3 has 15 residues. Trimming stripped 2 bases from V and 1 base from J, with 12 bases between.

The rearrangement links TRBV6-1 to TRBJ2-3; D is possibly TRBD1 (6 bases). The germline V gene has CDR1 MNHNS and CDR2 SASEGT. This CDR3 is 15 amino acids long. Trimming shortened V by 11 bases and J by 9 bases, and 27 bases separated the two germline ends. The CDR3 is CAAPHGQPPFPTQYF. The CDR3 nucleotides read TGTGCCGCCCCCCACGGACAGCCCCCTTTCCCGACGCAGTATTTT.

The chain is built from TRBV5-5 and TRBJ2-1; TRBD1 aligns across 11 bases. This CDR3 has 15 residues. Trimming at V came to 3 bases and at J to 8 bases, leaving 7 bases not matched to a gene. CDR1 and CDR2 (germline): SGHKS, YYEKEE (reference sequence). The CDR3 DNA reads as TGTGCCAGCAGCTCCGGGACAGGGGGTTTCGATGAGCAGTTCTTC. The encoded protein is CASSSGTGGFDEQFF.

V is TRBV7-8 and J is TRBJ2-2; possibly TRBD2 for D (5 bases). CDR1 SGHVS and CDR2 FQNEAQ come from the germline V gene. The CDR3 is 15 amino acids. V was clipped by 0 bases and J by 4 bases, with 9 bases between them. The DNA of the CDR3 is TGTGCCAGCAGCTTAGCGGGAGTAGTCACCGGGGAGCTGTTTTTT. It translates to CASSLAGVVTGELFF.

This clone appeared a few times. V gene TRBV6-5 combines with J gene TRBJ1-1; D possibly corresponds to TRBD1 (5 bases). V lost 5 bases, J lost 2 bases, and 9 bases lay in between. The CDR3 totals 13 residues. From germline, CDR1 is MNHEY and CDR2 SVGAGI. The CDR3 here is CASSRQGNTEAFF. The CDR3 bases are TGTGCCAGCAGTCGGCAGGGCAACACTGAAGCTTTCTTT.

The rearrangement uses TRBV20-1 and TRBJ1-1; no clear D gene. Germline CDR1 DFQATT, CDR2 SNEGSKA (reference sequence). The CDR3 has 11 amino acids. V shed 5 bases and J shed 1 base, with 5 bases lying between them. The CDR3 DNA follows: TGCAGTGCTTTACAGAACACTGAAGCTTTCTTT. This gives the protein CSALQNTEAFF.

The sample holds a few counts of this clone. The rearrangement links TRBV6-5 to TRBJ2-7; 11 bases line up with TRBD1. CDR1 is MNHEY, CDR2 SVGAGI, per germline. The trim removed 3 bases at V and 3 bases at J, leaving 7 bases unmatched. This CDR3 has 16 amino acids. DNA for the CDR3: TGTGCCAGCAGTTATACCGGGACAGGGGGGGTCTACGAGCAGTACTTC. It codes for CASSYTGTGGVYEQYF.

The V gene is TRBV29-1, the J gene TRBJ2-7, with TRBD2 matching over 11 bases. Germline-derived CDR1 and CDR2 are SQVTM and ANQGSEA. The ends lost 2 bases at V and 0 bases at J; junction bases unmatched: 0. The CDR3 runs to 14 residues. CDR3 in amino acids: CSVELAGGSYEQYF. In nucleotides, the CDR3 is TGCAGCGTTGAACTAGCGGGGGGCTCCTACGAGCAGTACTTC.

The rearrangement uses TRBV5-8 and TRBJ2-3; perhaps TRBD2 as D (6 bases). With 0 bases removed from V and 5 bases from J, the gap between germline ends came to 10 bases. This CDR3 is 14 amino acids long. Germline V gene sequence: CDR1 SGHTS, CDR2 YDEGEE. CDR3 sequence (DNA): TGTGCCAGCAGCTTGGGCCGGGAGAGAGATACGCAGTATTTT. The encoded protein is CASSLGRERDTQYF.

This chain links TRBV29-1 with TRBJ2-1, with 12 bases lining up with TRBD2. Germline V gives CDR1 SQVTM, CDR2 ANQGSEA. This CDR3 region has 19 residues. V shed 1 base, J shed 0 bases, and the junction held 10 bases outside the gene matches. CDR3 sequence reads: CSVEGWGLAGGSSYNEQFF. The CDR3 DNA is TGCAGCGTTGAAGGGTGGGGACTAGCGGGTGGGTCCTCCTACAATGAGCAGTTCTTC.